The 22 T cell receptor beta chains listed next were all sequenced from one sample in a study of shared clonotypes between healthy human individuals. Naivety among CD8 cells was defined by CD45RO negativity and positive CCR7 selection, thereby excluding terminally differentiated effector memory CD45RA+ cells. Method: immunoSEQ multiplex PCR; TCRdb's copy keeps in-frame clones and lacks some. The sample lists about 2 million clones; about 95% were seen once. Sequenced material: naive CD8+ T cells sorted from blood. The source of these receptors is a man aged 18 to 35 in good health.

The chain recombines TRBV6-5 with TRBJ2-3; 11 bases map to TRBD2. Trimming at V came to 2 bases and at J to 3 bases, leaving 4 bases not matched to a gene. Germline CDR1 and CDR2: MNHEY and SVGAGI. This CDR3 has 16 residues. In nucleotides, the CDR3 is TGTGCCAGCAGTTACCATACTAGCGGGAGTACAGATACGCAGTATTTT. Residues: CASSYHTSGSTDTQYF.

The chain recombines TRBV18 with TRBJ2-7; 9 nucleotides agree with TRBD2. Germline lookup yields CDR1 KGHSH and CDR2 LQKENI. The CDR3 length is 18 residues. V lost 2 bases, J lost 5 bases, and 16 bases stayed unmatched. CDR3 in amino acids: CASSPGGLGGRGVDEQYF. The CDR3 nucleotides are TGTGCCAGCTCACCAGGAGGATTGGGCGGGAGGGGAGTCGACGAGCAGTACTTC.

The CDR3 spells CASSIVASVGTDTQYF. In DNA form, the CDR3 reads TGTGCCAGTAGTATAGTGGCTAGCGTGGGCACAGATACGCAGTATTTT. The chain combines TRBV19 with TRBJ2-3; tentatively, D is TRBD2 (6 bases). The CDR3 totals 16 residues. V was pared by 1 base and J by 1 base, with 12 bases between. Germline CDR1 and CDR2: LNHDA and SQIVND (reference sequence).

The V call is TRBV7-8, the J call TRBJ2-7; TRBD1 matches at 8 bases. The CDR3 is made up of 16 amino acids. Per germline, CDR1 SGHVS and CDR2 FQNEAQ. V dropped 3 bases and J dropped 1; count of bases not matched to a gene: 8. CDR3 residues: CASSLGPGQESYEQYF. DNA for the CDR3: TGTGCCAGCAGCTTGGGGCCGGGACAGGAATCCTACGAGCAGTACTTC.

The chain is built from TRBV28 and TRBJ2-7; D ambiguous. This CDR3 is 12 amino acids long. V was pared by 6 bases and J by 3 bases, with 9 bases between. In germline, CDR1 is MDHEN, CDR2 SYDVKM. The CDR3 is CASRIIGYEQYF. The DNA for the CDR3 is TGTGCCAGCAGAATAATCGGCTACGAGCAGTACTTC. The whole variable domain, remainder taken from reference TRBV28 and TRBJ2-7, is DVKVTQSSRYLVKRTGEKVFLECVQDMDHENMFWYRQDPGLGLRLIYFSYDVKMKEKGDIPEGYSVSREKKERFSLILESASTNQTSMYLCASRIIGYEQYFGPGTRLTVT.

The chain uses TRBV5-5 and TRBJ2-7, with D perhaps TRBD1 (6 bases). The CDR3 loop spans 12 amino acids. Germline CDR1 SGHKS, CDR2 YYEKEE (reference sequence). Trimming shortened V by 5 bases and J by 1 base, and 7 bases separated the two germline ends. The CDR3 loop is CASRQGSYEQYF. The CDR3 region has the DNA TGTGCCAGCAGACAGGGATCCTACGAGCAGTACTTC.

This chain uses TRBV19 with TRBJ2-7; weak D call: TRBD2 (5 bases). The CDR3 extends over 13 amino acids. Germline assignment: CDR1 LNHDA and CDR2 SQIVND (reference sequence). Trimming removed 10 bases at V and 0 bases at J, with 13 bases between. The CDR3 coding sequence is TGTGCCACCTCCACCGGGATCTCCTACGAGCAGTACTTC. It encodes CATSTGISYEQYF. The full variable domain, rest sourced from reference TRBV19 and TRBJ2-7, is DGGITQSPKYLFRKEGQNVTLSCEQNLNHDAMYWYRQDPGQGLRLIYYSQIVNDFQKGDIAEGYSVSREKKESFPLTVTSAQKNPTAFYLCATSTGISYEQYFGPGTRLTVT.

Comment on this clone: Additional DNA sequences in this sample encode the identical CDR3. CDR3 nucleotide sequence: TGTGCCAGCAGTTTTGGGGGTTCCTACGAGCAGTACTTC. Translation gives CASSFGGSYEQYF. The chain employs TRBV28 and TRBJ2-7, with D perhaps matching TRBD1 or TRBD2 (5 bases each). Looked up from germline, CDR1 is MDHEN and CDR2 is SYDVKM. The CDR3 contains 13 residues. Deletions cut 3 bases from V and 1 base from J, with 7 bases between.

V is TRBV6-5 and J is TRBJ2-7; TRBD2 is a possible D gene (6 bases). The CDR3 totals 14 residues. The germline CDR1 and CDR2 sequences are MNHEY and SVGAGI. V was pared by 2 bases and J by 5 bases, with 13 bases between. The CDR3 DNA reads TGTGCCAGCAGTTACGGGCAGGGACTTGACGAGCAGTACTTC. Protein sequence: CASSYGQGLDEQYF.

This clone was seen just once. This chain links TRBV5-6 with TRBJ1-2; D perhaps matches TRBD1 (5 bases). The V end was cut by 7 bases, the J end by 4 bases, with 20 bases between. This CDR3 contains 15 residues. Germline V lookup: CDR1 SGHDT, CDR2 YYEEEE. The chain's CDR3 is CASGVGGDGSYGYTF. CDR3 bases: TGTGCCAGCGGAGTTGGAGGGGACGGTAGCTATGGCTACACCTTC.

The gene calls are TRBV2 and TRBJ1-5; possible D gene TRBD1, 6 bases. Germline V gene data show CDR1 as SNHLY and CDR2 as FYNNEI. Deletions cut 2 bases from V and 0 bases from J, with 11 bases between. This CDR3 has 16 amino acids. The CDR3 DNA is TGTGCCAGCAGTGAATGGGGACATGATAGCAATCAGCCCCAGCATTTT. It yields the protein CASSEWGHDSNQPQHF.

The chain recombines TRBV10-3 with TRBJ2-1; TRBD1 or TRBD2 may be the D gene (5 bases each). Looked up from germline, CDR1 is ENHRY and CDR2 is SYGVKD. The V gene lost 5 bases and the J gene lost 8 bases, with 13 bases spanning the gap. The CDR3 runs to 13 residues. The CDR3 is CAISPDSGHEQFF. Here the CDR3 DNA reads TGTGCCATCAGTCCCGACAGCGGCCATGAGCAGTTCTTC.

This rearrangement joins TRBV12-5 to TRBJ2-7; D gene unclear. V was pared by 2 bases and J by 7 bases, with 9 bases between. This CDR3 has 12 amino acids. Germline V CDR1 and CDR2: LGHNT, FRNRAP. The CDR3 here is CASGLPLGEQYF. In DNA, the CDR3 is TGTGCTAGTGGTTTGCCGTTGGGGGAGCAGTACTTC.

Of note for this clone: In the same sample, other DNA sequences code for this CDR3. The chain recombines TRBV11-2 with TRBJ2-5; 11 nucleotides match TRBD2. The V gene's germline CDR1 is SGHAT and CDR2 FQNNGV. This CDR3 comprises 15 residues. Losses at the gene ends were 3 bases for V and 4 bases for J; bases not matched to a gene: 4. CDR3 protein: CASSLLAGGGETQYF. For the CDR3, the DNA is TGTGCCAGCAGCTTGCTAGCGGGGGGCGGAGAGACCCAGTACTTC.

V is TRBV7-6 and J is TRBJ2-1; 9 bases are a match to TRBD2. Germline trimming cut 0 bases from V and 0 bases from J; bases unmatched to any gene: 0. The CDR3 is 16 amino acids. Germline CDR1 and CDR2: SGHVS and FNYEAQ. Written as DNA, the CDR3 is TGTGCCAGCAGCTTAGCTAGCGGGAGCTCCTACAATGAGCAGTTCTTC. Residues: CASSLASGSSYNEQFF.

This sequence joins TRBV25-1 and TRBJ1-1; D unclear. With 0 bases removed from V and 4 bases from J, the gap between germline ends came to 9 bases. The CDR3 length is 14 residues. Germline V CDR1 and CDR2: MGHDK, SYGVNS. The CDR3 DNA follows: TGTGCCAGCAGTGAATACACAGACTTCACTGAAGCTTTCTTT. This sequence encodes CASSEYTDFTEAFF.

The rearrangement joins TRBV28 to TRBJ2-3; D unclear. This CDR3 has 14 residues. The V gene's germline CDR1 is MDHEN and CDR2 SYDVKM. Trimming shortened V by 5 bases and J by 4 bases, and 13 bases separated the two germline ends. CDR3 sequence: CASSAGPSADTQYF. The CDR3, as DNA: TGTGCCAGCAGTGCTGGGCCCTCGGCAGATACGCAGTATTTT.

To note about this clone: This CDR3 is also generated by other DNA sequences in the sample. The rearrangement joins TRBV6-5 to TRBJ2-7; the D call may be TRBD1 or TRBD2 (5 bases each). Trimming removed 2 bases from V and 2 bases from J, with 10 bases in between. The CDR3 extends over 14 amino acids. Germline CDR1 is MNHEY and CDR2 is SVGAGI. CDR3 residues: CASSYGGDPYEQYF. DNA for the CDR3: TGTGCCAGCAGTTACGGTGGGGACCCCTACGAGCAGTACTTC.

As concerns this clone: Different DNA sequences within this sample yield the same CDR3. The chain joins TRBV6-5 to TRBJ1-1; no reliable D call. Trimming took 0 bases from V and 1 from J, leaving 9 bases between them. The CDR3 spans 15 residues. The V gene's germline CDR1 is MNHEY and CDR2 SVGAGI. The CDR3 loop is CASSYSARGNTEAFF. The CDR3 DNA sequence: TGTGCCAGCAGTTACTCGGCCCGGGGGAACACTGAAGCTTTCTTT.

V is TRBV29-1 and J is TRBJ2-1; 13 nucleotides align to TRBD2. The CDR3 runs to 14 residues. Germline V gene sequence: CDR1 SQVTM, CDR2 ANQGSEA. V gave up 0 bases and J gave up 16 bases; unmatched junction bases: 9. The CDR3 reads CSVEDPGLAGQCFF. CDR3 bases: TGCAGCGTTGAAGATCCGGGACTAGCGGGACAGTGCTTCTTC.

The DNA of the CDR3 is TGCAGCGCTGAGTGGGCGGGAGGGTTATCCTACAATGAGCAGTTCTTC. Amino acids: CSAEWAGGLSYNEQFF. The chain couples TRBV29-1 to TRBJ2-1; 9 bases line up with TRBD2. The V segment lost 7 bases and the J segment 1 base; nucleotides outside the gene matches: 11. This CDR3 is built from 16 residues. The germline V gene encodes CDR1 SQVTM and CDR2 ANQGSEA.

The chain employs TRBV6-5 and TRBJ2-5, with D hard to call. Trimming took 5 bases from V and 1 from J, leaving 8 bases between them. This CDR3 is 13 amino acids long. Germline V gene lookup returns CDR1 MNHEY and CDR2 SVGAGI. The CDR3 nucleotides are TGTGCCAGCAGTCTAGGGTCCCAAGAGACCCAGTACTTC. Its protein product is CASSLGSQETQYF.